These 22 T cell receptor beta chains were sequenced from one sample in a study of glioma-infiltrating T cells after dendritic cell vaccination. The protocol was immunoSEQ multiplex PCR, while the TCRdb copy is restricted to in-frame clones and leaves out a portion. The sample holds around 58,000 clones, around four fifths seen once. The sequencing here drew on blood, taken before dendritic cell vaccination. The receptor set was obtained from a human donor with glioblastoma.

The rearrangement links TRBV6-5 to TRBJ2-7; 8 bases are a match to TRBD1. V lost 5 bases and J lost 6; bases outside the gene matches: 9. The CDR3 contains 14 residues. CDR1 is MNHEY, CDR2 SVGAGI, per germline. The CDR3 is CASSEAGGASEQYF. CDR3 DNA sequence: TGTGCCAGCAGTGAGGCAGGGGGCGCGTCCGAGCAGTACTTC.

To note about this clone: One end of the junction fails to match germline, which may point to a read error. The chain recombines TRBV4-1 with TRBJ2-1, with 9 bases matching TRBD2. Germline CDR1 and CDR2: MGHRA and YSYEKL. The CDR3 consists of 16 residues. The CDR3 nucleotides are TGCGCCGGCAGCCAAGATTATAGCGGGGGATACAATGAGCAGTTCTTC. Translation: CAGSQDYSGGYNEQFF.

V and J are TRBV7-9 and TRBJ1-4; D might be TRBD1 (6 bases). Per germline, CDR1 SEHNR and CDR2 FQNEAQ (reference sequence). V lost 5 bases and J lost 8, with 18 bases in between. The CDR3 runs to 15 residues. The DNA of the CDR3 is TGTGCCAGCAGCCGGCCGGGGGGCCCGGAGGAAAAACTGTTTTTT. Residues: CASSRPGGPEEKLFF.

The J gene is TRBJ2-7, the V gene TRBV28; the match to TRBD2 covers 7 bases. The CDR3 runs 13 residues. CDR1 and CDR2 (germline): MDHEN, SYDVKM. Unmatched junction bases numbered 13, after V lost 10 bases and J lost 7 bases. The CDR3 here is CATLKAGPREQYF. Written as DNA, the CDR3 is TGTGCCACCTTGAAAGCGGGGCCGCGGGAGCAGTACTTC.

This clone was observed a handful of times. The CDR3 sequence is CAIRKTELSYEQYF. The CDR3 DNA follows: TGTGCCATCAGAAAGACAGAGCTCTCCTACGAGCAGTACTTC. The chain links TRBV10-3 to TRBJ2-7; TRBD1 is a possible D gene (5 bases). CDR1 and CDR2 from the germline V gene are ENHRY and SYGVKD. V shed 6 bases and J shed 0 bases, with 12 bases lying between them. The CDR3 consists of 14 residues.

The CDR3 reads CASSSTSGGIYEQYF. The CDR3 DNA reads TGTGCCAGCAGCTCTACTAGCGGGGGGATCTACGAGCAGTACTTC. This chain connects TRBV7-8 to TRBJ2-7; TRBD2 matches at 12 bases. Germline V gene lookup returns CDR1 SGHVS and CDR2 FQNEAQ. The V and J ends lost 4 bases and 3 bases, in that order; junction bases with no gene match: 4. This CDR3 region has 15 residues. The full variable domain, completed using reference TRBV7-8 and TRBJ2-7, is GAGVSQSPRYKVAKRGQDVALRCDPISGHVSLFWYQQALGQGPEFLTYFQNEAQLDKSGLPSDRFFAERPEGSVSTLKIQRTQQEDSAVYLCASSSTSGGIYEQYFGPGTRLTVT.

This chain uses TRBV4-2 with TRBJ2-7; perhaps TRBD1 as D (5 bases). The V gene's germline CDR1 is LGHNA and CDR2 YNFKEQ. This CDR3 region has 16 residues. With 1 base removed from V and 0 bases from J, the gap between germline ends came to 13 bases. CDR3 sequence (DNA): TGTGCCAGCAGCCAAGTTGGGGCTATAAGCTCCTACGAGCAGTACTTC. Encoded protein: CASSQVGAISSYEQYF.

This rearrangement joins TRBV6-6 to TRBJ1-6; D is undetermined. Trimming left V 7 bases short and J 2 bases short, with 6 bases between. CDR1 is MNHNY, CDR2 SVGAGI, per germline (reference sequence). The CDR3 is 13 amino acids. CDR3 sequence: CASTGTYNSPLHF. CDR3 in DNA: TGTGCCAGCACGGGGACCTATAATTCACCCCTCCACTTT.

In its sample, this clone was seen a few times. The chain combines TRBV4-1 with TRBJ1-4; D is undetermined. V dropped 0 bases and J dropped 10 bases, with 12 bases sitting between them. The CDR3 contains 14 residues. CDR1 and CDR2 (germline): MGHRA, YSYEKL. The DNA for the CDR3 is TGCGCCAGCAGCCAAGACAGGTCTTTAGGAAAACTGTTTTTT. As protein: CASSQDRSLGKLFF.

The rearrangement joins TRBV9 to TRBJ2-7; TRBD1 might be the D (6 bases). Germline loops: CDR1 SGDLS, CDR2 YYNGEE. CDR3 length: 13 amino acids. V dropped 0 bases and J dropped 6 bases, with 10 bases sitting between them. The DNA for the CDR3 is TGTGCCAGCAGCGTAGGGGACATCTCCGAGCAGTACTTC. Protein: CASSVGDISEQYF.

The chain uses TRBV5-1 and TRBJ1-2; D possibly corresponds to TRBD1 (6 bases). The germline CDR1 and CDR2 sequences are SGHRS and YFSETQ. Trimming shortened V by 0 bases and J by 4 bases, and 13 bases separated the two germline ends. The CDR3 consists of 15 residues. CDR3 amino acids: CASSLDDRPFYGYTF. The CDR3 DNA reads TGCGCCAGCAGCTTGGATGACAGGCCATTCTATGGCTACACCTTC. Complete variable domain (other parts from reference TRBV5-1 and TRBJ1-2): KAGVTQTPRYLIKTRGQQVTLSCSPISGHRSVSWYQQTPGQGLQFLFEYFSETQRNKGNFPGRFSGRQFSNSRSEMNVSTLELGDSALYLCASSLDDRPFYGYTFGSGTRLTVV.

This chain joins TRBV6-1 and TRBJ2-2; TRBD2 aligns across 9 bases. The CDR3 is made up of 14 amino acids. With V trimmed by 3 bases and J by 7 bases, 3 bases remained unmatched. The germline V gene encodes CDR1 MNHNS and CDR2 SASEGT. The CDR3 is CASSEGLAIGELFF. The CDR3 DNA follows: TGTGCCAGCAGTGAGGGACTAGCCATCGGGGAGCTGTTTTTT.

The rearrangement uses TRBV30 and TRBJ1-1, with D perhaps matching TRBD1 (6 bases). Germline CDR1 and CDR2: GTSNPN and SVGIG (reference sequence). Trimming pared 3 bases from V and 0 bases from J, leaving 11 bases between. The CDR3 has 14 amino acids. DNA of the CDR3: TGTGCCTGGAGGGCGGACAGCCTGAACACTGAAGCTTTCTTT. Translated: CAWRADSLNTEAFF.

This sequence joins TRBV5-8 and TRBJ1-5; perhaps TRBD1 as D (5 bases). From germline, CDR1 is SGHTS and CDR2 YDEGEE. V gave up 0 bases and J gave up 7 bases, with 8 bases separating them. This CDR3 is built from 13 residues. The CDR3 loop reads CASSLVKGQPQHF. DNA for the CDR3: TGTGCCAGCAGCTTGGTGAAGGGGCAGCCCCAGCATTTT.

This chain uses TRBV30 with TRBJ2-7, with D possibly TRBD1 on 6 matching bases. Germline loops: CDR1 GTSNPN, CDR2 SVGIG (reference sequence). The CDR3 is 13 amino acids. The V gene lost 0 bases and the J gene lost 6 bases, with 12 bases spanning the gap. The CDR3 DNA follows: TGTGCCTGGAGTGTACAGCAGGGGACCGAGCAGTACTTC. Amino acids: CAWSVQQGTEQYF.

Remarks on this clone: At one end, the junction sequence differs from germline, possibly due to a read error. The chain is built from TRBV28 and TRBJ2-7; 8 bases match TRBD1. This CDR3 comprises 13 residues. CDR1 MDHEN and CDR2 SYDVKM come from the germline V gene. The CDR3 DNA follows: TGTGCGGTCTGGGCAGGGGGCTCCCACGAGCAGTACTTC. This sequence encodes CAVWAGGSHEQYF.

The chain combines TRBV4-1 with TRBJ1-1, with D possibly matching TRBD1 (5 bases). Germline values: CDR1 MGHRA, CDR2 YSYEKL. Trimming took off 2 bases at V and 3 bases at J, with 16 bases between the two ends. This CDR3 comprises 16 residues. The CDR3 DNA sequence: TGCGCCAGCAGCCAAACCGGGACTGACTGGGACACTGAAGCTTTCTTT. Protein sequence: CASSQTGTDWDTEAFF.

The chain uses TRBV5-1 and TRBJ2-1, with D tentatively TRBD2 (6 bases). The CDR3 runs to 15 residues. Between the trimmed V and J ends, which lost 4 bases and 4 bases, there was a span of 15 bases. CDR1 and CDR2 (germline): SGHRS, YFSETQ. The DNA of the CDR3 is TGCGCCAGCAGCCGCCGTAGCGGAGAATACAATGAGCAGTTCTTC. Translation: CASSRRSGEYNEQFF. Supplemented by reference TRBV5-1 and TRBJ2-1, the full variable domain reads KAGVTQTPRYLIKTRGQQVTLSCSPISGHRSVSWYQQTPGQGLQFLFEYFSETQRNKGNFPGRFSGRQFSNSRSEMNVSTLELGDSALYLCASSRRSGEYNEQFFGPGTRLTVL.

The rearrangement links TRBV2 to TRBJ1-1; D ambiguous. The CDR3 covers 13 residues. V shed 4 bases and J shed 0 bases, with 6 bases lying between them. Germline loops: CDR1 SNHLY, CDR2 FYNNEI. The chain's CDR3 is CASSVTVNTEAFF. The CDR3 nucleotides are TGTGCCAGCAGTGTTACAGTGAACACTGAAGCTTTCTTT.

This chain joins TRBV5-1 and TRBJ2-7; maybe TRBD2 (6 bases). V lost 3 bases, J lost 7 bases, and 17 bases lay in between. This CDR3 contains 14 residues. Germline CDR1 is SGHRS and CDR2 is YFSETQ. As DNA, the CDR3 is TGCGCCAGCAGCTCCAGCCCACATCGGGGGGAGCAGTACTTC. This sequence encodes CASSSSPHRGEQYF.

The CDR3 coding sequence is TGCAGCTTCGCCGACACGTCCCAGGGGACCCAGTACTTC. Amino acid sequence: CSFADTSQGTQYF. This sequence joins TRBV29-1 and TRBJ2-5, with a tentative D call TRBD1 (5 bases). Looked up from germline, CDR1 is SQVTM and CDR2 is ANQGSEA. The V end was cut by 8 bases, the J end by 7 bases, with 20 bases between. CDR3 length: 13 residues.

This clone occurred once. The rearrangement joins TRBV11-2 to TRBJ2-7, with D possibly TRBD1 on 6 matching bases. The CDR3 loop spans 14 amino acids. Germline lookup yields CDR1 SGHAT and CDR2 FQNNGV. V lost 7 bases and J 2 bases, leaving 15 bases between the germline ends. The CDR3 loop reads CASTGWGQPYEQYF. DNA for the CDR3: TGTGCCAGCACTGGTTGGGGGCAACCCTACGAGCAGTACTTC.